Below, 32 T cell receptor beta chains from the same sample are listed, as sequenced in a study of identical twins. TCRdb re-called the 5' RACE reads with MiXCR, one entry per CDR3 protein. Of about 480,000 distinct CDR3 sequences in the sample, approximately 15% were seen once. This sample was shared with a second study, whose subject was yellow fever vaccine responses in identical twins.

The source material was CD4+ T cells sorted from blood. Every receptor here comes from a woman in her late teens or twenties in good health.

This clonotype was counted only a few times. The J gene is TRBJ2-7, the V gene TRBV20-1; D is perhaps TRBD1 or TRBD2 (5 bases each). In germline, CDR1 is DFQATT, CDR2 SNEGSKA (reference sequence). Trimming took off 2 bases at V and 4 bases at J, with 9 bases between the two ends. This CDR3 is built from 12 residues. The CDR3 DNA is TGCAGTGCTAGAACGAGGGGATACGAGCAGTACTTC. It is translated as CSARTRGYEQYF.

This clonotype was detected only a few times. The rearrangement uses TRBV7-2 and TRBJ2-3; D not resolved. Trimming took 6 bases from V and 5 from J, leaving 9 bases between them. The CDR3 runs to 12 residues. Germline V gives CDR1 SGHTA, CDR2 FQGNSA. In nucleotides, the CDR3 is TGTGCCAGCAGGGCTATGGGAGATACGCAGTATTTT. The encoded protein is CASRAMGDTQYF.

The chain uses TRBV7-2 and TRBJ1-5, with 9 bases identical to TRBD1. Trimming cost V 5 bases and J 7 bases; bases outside gene matches: 9. Germline values: CDR1 SGHTA, CDR2 FQGNSA. This CDR3 comprises 15 residues. The DNA for the CDR3 is TGTGCCAGCAGCATATCCACAGGGGGCAGGCAGCCCCAGCATTTT. It codes for CASSISTGGRQPQHF.

V is TRBV5-1 and J is TRBJ2-2, with D possibly matching TRBD1 (6 bases). This CDR3 has 16 amino acids. Germline-derived CDR1 and CDR2 are SGHRS and YFSETQ. Trimming pared 3 bases from V and 1 base from J, leaving 13 bases between. The CDR3 reads CASSWAGTLNTGELFF. The CDR3 DNA follows: TGCGCCAGCAGCTGGGCAGGGACACTGAACACCGGGGAGCTGTTTTTT.

This clonotype was counted between two and nine times. The chain combines TRBV3-1 with TRBJ1-1, with a possible D match to TRBD1 (5 bases). V lost 4 bases and J 4 bases, leaving 19 bases between the germline ends. There are 16 residues in the CDR3. Germline CDR1 LGHDT, CDR2 YNNKEL (reference sequence). The CDR3 nucleotides are TGTGCCAGCAGCCCACTCTTGGGCTCGGGGGGCACTGAAGCTTTCTTT. This translates into CASSPLLGSGGTEAFF.

The rearrangement joins TRBV12-3 or TRBV12-4 to TRBJ2-3, with a possible D match to TRBD1 (6 bases). This CDR3 has 14 amino acids. Trimming left V 6 bases short and J 0 bases short, with 10 bases between. The CDR3 DNA sequence: TGTGCCAGCAGACTGGACAGAAGCACAGATACGCAGTATTTT. It is translated as CASRLDRSTDTQYF.

This chain links TRBV5-6 with TRBJ2-5; weak D call: TRBD2 (5 bases). Germline values: CDR1 SGHDT, CDR2 YYEEEE. This CDR3 is built from 15 residues. Trimming removed 4 bases at V and 3 bases at J, with 16 bases between. CDR3 bases: TGTGCCAGCAGCCACCGGATCCCGGGGAAAGAGACCCAGTACTTC. Amino acid sequence: CASSHRIPGKETQYF.

This clonotype was recorded many times. The chain uses TRBV18 and TRBJ2-7; the D is unclear. CDR1 is KGHSH and CDR2 is LQKENI in the germline V gene. Deletions cut 2 bases from V and 3 bases from J, with 5 bases between. This CDR3 spans 12 amino acids. CDR3: CASSPESYEQYF. DNA for the CDR3: TGTGCCAGCTCACCAGAGAGCTACGAGCAGTACTTC.

The V and J genes are TRBV20-1 and TRBJ2-7, with TRBD2 matching over 12 bases. The CDR3 covers 14 residues. CDR1 DFQATT and CDR2 SNEGSKA come from the germline V gene (reference sequence). The trim removed 3 bases at V and 6 bases at J, leaving 6 bases unmatched. The CDR3 nucleotides are TGCAGTGCTAGGTGGACTAGCGGGGCTACCGAGCAGTACTTC. Its protein is CSARWTSGATEQYF.

This chain links TRBV20-1 with TRBJ2-1; the match to TRBD2 covers 13 bases. The V and J ends lost 2 bases and 7 bases, in that order; junction bases with no gene match: 5. Looked up from germline, CDR1 is DFQATT and CDR2 is SNEGSKA (reference sequence). The CDR3 runs to 15 residues. This CDR3 is CSARPGLAGKNEQFF. The CDR3 region has the DNA TGCAGTGCTAGACCGGGACTAGCGGGAAAGAATGAGCAGTTCTTC.

The chain employs TRBV12-5 and TRBJ2-1; D is unresolved. Germline V gene data show CDR1 as LGHNT and CDR2 as FRNRAP. Trimming left V 1 base short and J 4 bases short, with 11 bases between. This CDR3 has 15 amino acids. The CDR3, as DNA: TGTGCTAGTGGTTTGGCCGGGCAGGTATACAATGAGCAGTTCTTC. Translating gives CASGLAGQVYNEQFF. Together with reference TRBV12-5 and TRBJ2-1, the CDR3 gives the full variable domain: DARVTQTPRHKVTEMGQEVTMRCQPILGHNTVFWYRQTMMQGLELLAYFRNRAPLDDSGMPKDRFSAEMPDATLATLKIQPSEPRDSAVYFCASGLAGQVYNEQFFGPGTRLTVL.

The table lists this clonotype with many counts. This chain connects TRBV9 to TRBJ2-4; TRBD1 matches 8 bases. CDR1 is SGDLS, CDR2 YYNGEE, per germline. The V gene end was trimmed by 0 bases and the J gene end by 6 bases; junction bases not matched to a gene: 5. The length of the CDR3 is 15 residues. CDR3 sequence (DNA): TGTGCCAGCAGCGTAGACCCAGGGGGCGGAAACATTCAGTACTTC. Protein: CASSVDPGGGNIQYF.

V usage is TRBV9 and J usage is TRBJ2-7; 8 bases fit TRBD1. This CDR3 has 15 amino acids. Germline V lookup: CDR1 SGDLS, CDR2 YYNGEE. V was clipped by 0 bases and J by 5 bases; unmatched bases: 7. CDR3 DNA: TGTGCCAGCAGCGTAGAAGGACAGGGTAACCACGAGCAGTACTTC. It translates to CASSVEGQGNHEQYF.

Turning to this clonotype: Mismatch with germline at one junction end may stem from a read error. This sequence joins TRBV6-2 or TRBV6-3 and TRBJ2-7; TRBD2 aligns across 7 bases. CDR3 length equals 15 residues. Germline CDR1 is MNHEY and CDR2 is SVGEGT. The CDR3 DNA reads as TGTGCCAGCAGTTCGGGGGGAGCGGGGAGCTACGTGCAGTACTTC. Encoded protein: CASSSGGAGSYVQYF.

This clonotype was picked up many times. The chain carries TRBV29-1 and TRBJ2-5, with TRBD1 identical over 7 bases. The germline gives CDR1 SQVTM, CDR2 ANQGSEA. The CDR3 length is 12 residues. Unmatched junction bases numbered 4, after V lost 4 bases and J lost 5 bases. The CDR3, as DNA: TGCAGCGTTGCTGAGGGGGCGGAGACCCAGTACTTC. It yields the protein CSVAEGAETQYF.

This clonotype was detected a few times. CDR3 residues: CASSKGDLQGWRGGELFF. The CDR3 DNA is TGTGCCAGCAGCAAAGGAGACCTACAGGGGTGGCGAGGCGGGGAGCTGTTTTTT. The chain combines TRBV21-1 with TRBJ2-2; the listed D gene, TRBD1, was not tested against the DNA. TRBV21-1 is a listed pseudogene. The CDR3 contains 18 residues.

V is TRBV5-1 and J is TRBJ2-5; weak D call: TRBD2 (7 bases). Trimming took 0 bases from V and 2 from J, leaving 17 bases between them. The CDR3 covers 17 residues. The germline V gene has CDR1 SGHRS and CDR2 YFSETQ. CDR3 DNA sequence: TGCGCCAGCAGCTTGGAGCCCCGCGGGGGCATGCAAGAGACCCAGTACTTC. This translates into CASSLEPRGGMQETQYF.

This clonotype came up a few times. The chain links TRBV4-3 to TRBJ2-1, with D maybe TRBD2 (6 bases). Trimming pared 0 bases from V and 4 bases from J, leaving 16 bases between. The CDR3 consists of 17 residues. The V gene's germline CDR1 is LGHNA and CDR2 YSLEER. The CDR3: CASSQEVRGLPYNEQFF. CDR3 DNA sequence: TGCGCCAGCAGCCAAGAGGTACGGGGACTCCCATACAATGAGCAGTTCTTC.

This clonotype was seen only a few times. The V call is TRBV10-3, the J call TRBJ2-4, with TRBD2 matching 8 bases. V trimming: 5 bases; J trimming: 7 bases; junction bases outside the gene matches: 10. The CDR3 has 15 residues. Per the germline V gene, CDR1 is ENHRY and CDR2 is SYGVKD. CDR3 protein: CAISQIAGSTNIQYF. The DNA of the CDR3 is TGTGCCATCAGTCAAATAGCGGGAAGTACGAACATTCAGTACTTC.

This clonotype was counted a few times. J is TRBJ2-6 and V is TRBV6-2 or TRBV6-3; D ambiguous. The ends were cut back, 2 bases at V and 0 bases at J, with 8 bases in the middle. This CDR3 is built from 16 residues. From germline, CDR1 is MNHEY and CDR2 SVGEGT. The CDR3 sequence: CASSYGIPSGANVLTF. The CDR3 coding sequence is TGTGCCAGCAGTTACGGCATACCCTCTGGGGCCAACGTCCTGACTTTC.

The chain combines TRBV11-2 with TRBJ2-3; TRBD2 matches at 15 bases. The CDR3 length is 18 residues. In germline, CDR1 is SGHAT, CDR2 FQNNGV. V shed 4 bases, J shed 0 bases, and the junction held 5 bases outside the gene matches. This chain's CDR3 is CASSSGTSGGRSTDTQYF. In DNA, the CDR3 is TGTGCCAGCAGCTCCGGGACTAGCGGGGGGCGTAGCACAGATACGCAGTATTTT.

This clonotype was counted only a few times. In nucleotides, the CDR3 is TGCGCCAGCCTCGATTTCCGTCGTACGCAGTATTTT. It yields the protein CASLDFRRTQYF. The chain is built from TRBV5-1 and TRBJ2-3; D not certain. Germline lookup yields CDR1 SGHRS and CDR2 YFSETQ. CDR3 length equals 12 residues. Trimming took 7 bases from V and 8 from J, leaving 14 bases between them.

This clonotype has ten or more counts. The chain is built from TRBV9 and TRBJ2-3; tentative D call: TRBD1 (6 bases). V lost 0 bases to trimming and J lost 8 bases, with 28 bases between them. CDR1 and CDR2 from the germline V gene are SGDLS and YYNGEE. The CDR3 covers 19 residues. The CDR3 DNA follows: TGTGCCAGCAGCGTAGCTACCCTCTCAGGTAGGGGGAGCGCAGGTACGCAGTATTTT. Protein sequence: CASSVATLSGRGSAGTQYF. Using reference TRBV9 and TRBJ2-3 for the parts outside the CDR3, the full variable domain is DSGVTQTPKHLITATGQRVTLRCSPRSGDLSVYWYQQSLDQGLQFLIQYYNGEERAKGNILERFSAQQFPDLHSELNLSSLELGDSALYFCASSVATLSGRGSAGTQYFGPGTRLTVL.

The CDR3 is CASSSARAGAHNEQFF. The CDR3 DNA reads TGTGCCAGCAGCTCCGCTAGAGCGGGAGCCCACAATGAGCAGTTCTTC. The chain couples TRBV7-2 to TRBJ2-1; TRBD2 matches at 8 bases. The V gene end was trimmed by 4 bases and the J gene end by 5 bases; junction bases not matched to a gene: 10. The CDR3 is made up of 16 amino acids. CDR1 is SGHTA, CDR2 FQGNSA, per germline.

This clonotype has a handful of counts. This chain links TRBV18 with TRBJ2-7; maybe TRBD1 (5 bases). The CDR3 has 14 amino acids. The V gene's germline CDR1 is KGHSH and CDR2 LQKENI. The germline V and J ends were trimmed by 4 bases and 5 bases, with 15 bases remaining between them. The DNA for the CDR3 is TGTGCCAGCTCACTGGGCAGGGTGGCCAACGAGCAGTACTTC. Its translation is CASSLGRVANEQYF. Variable domain in full (rest from reference TRBV18 and TRBJ2-7): NAGVMQNPRHLVRRRGQEARLRCSPMKGHSHVYWYRQLPEEGLKFMVYLQKENIIDESGMPKERFSAEFPKEGPSILRIQQVVRGDSAAYFCASSLGRVANEQYFGPGTRLTVT.

This clonotype showed up just a few times. CDR3 loop: CSAAGQRKPRGAFF. The CDR3 DNA reads as TGCAGTGCTGCGGGACAGAGAAAACCCAGGGGGGCTTTCTTT. The chain couples TRBV20-1 to TRBJ1-1; 7 bases are a match to TRBD1. CDR3 length equals 14 residues. V shed 5 bases, J shed 11 bases, and the junction held 17 bases outside the gene matches. Germline-derived CDR1 and CDR2 are DFQATT and SNEGSKA (reference sequence).

The rearrangement joins TRBV27 to TRBJ1-6, with no clear D. Per germline, CDR1 MNHEY and CDR2 SMNVEV (reference sequence). The ends were cut back, 5 bases at V and 9 bases at J, with 14 bases in the middle. CDR3 size: 14 residues. CDR3 residues: CASSLGLLGSPLHF. CDR3 DNA: TGTGCCAGCAGTCTAGGGCTCTTGGGTTCACCCCTCCACTTT.

This clonotype was seen more than once but under ten times. V and J are TRBV12-3 or TRBV12-4 and TRBJ2-5, with D tentatively TRBD1 or TRBD2 (5 bases each). V lost 5 bases and J 5 bases, leaving 15 bases between the germline ends. The CDR3 is made up of 14 amino acids. The CDR3 nucleotides are TGTGCCAGCAGTCCCAGGGACGTGTCTGAGACCCAGTACTTC. Protein: CASSPRDVSETQYF.

This clonotype was observed a handful of times. CDR3 amino acids: CASSYSQGAAYEQYF. In DNA, the CDR3 is TGTGCCAGCAGTTACTCACAGGGGGCGGCCTACGAGCAGTACTTC. V is TRBV6-2 or TRBV6-3 and J is TRBJ2-7; 9 bases fit TRBD1. Looked up from germline, CDR1 is MNHEY and CDR2 is SVGEGT. V lost 0 bases and J lost 2; bases outside the gene matches: 2. CDR3 length equals 15 residues.

V gene TRBV7-8 combines with J gene TRBJ2-7; 12 positions agree with TRBD1. Germline assignment: CDR1 SGHVS and CDR2 FQNEAQ. With V trimmed by 1 base and J by 8 bases, 9 bases remained unmatched. The CDR3 spans 16 residues. The CDR3 bases are TGTGCCAGCAGCTTAGGGGGGACAGGGGGCTCATACAAGCAGTACTTC. It translates to CASSLGGTGGSYKQYF. Together with reference TRBV7-8 and TRBJ2-7, the CDR3 gives the full variable domain: GAGVSQSPRYKVAKRGQDVALRCDPISGHVSLFWYQQALGQGPEFLTYFQNEAQLDKSGLPSDRFFAERPEGSVSTLKIQRTQQEDSAVYLCASSLGGTGGSYKQYFGPGTRLTVT.

This clonotype was seen at least ten times. The chain recombines TRBV15 with TRBJ2-1, with D unclear. The CDR3 covers 12 residues. Germline V lookup: CDR1 LNHNV, CDR2 YYDKDF (reference sequence). The V end lost 5 bases, the J end lost 5 bases, and 7 bases lay between the germline ends. In nucleotides, the CDR3 is TGTGCCACCAGCCCTCTGGACAATGAGCAGTTCTTC. Amino acid sequence: CATSPLDNEQFF.

This clonotype was counted between two and nine times. The chain is built from TRBV21-1 and TRBJ2-1; the tabulated D call, TRBD2, remains unverified against the DNA. TRBV21-1 is labeled a pseudogene. The CDR3 totals 15 residues. CDR3 sequence reads: CASSKEGGGCNEQFF. CDR3 coding DNA: TGTGCCAGCAGCAAAGAGGGAGGAGGGTGCAATGAGCAGTTCTTC.